These 27 T cell receptor beta chains were all obtained from the same sample, sequenced in a study of control samples from healthy donors and cancer patients. Only in-frame clones appear in the TCRdb table, and some are missing; sequencing was by immunoSEQ multiplex PCR. The sample lists 170,000 or so clones, roughly 94% occurring once. The material sequenced was blood. The receptor set was obtained from a woman in her late teens or twenties in good health.

CDR3 protein: CASSGFQRDTEAFF. The CDR3 coding sequence is TGTGCCAGCAGCGGTTTCCAAAGGGACACTGAAGCTTTCTTT. J is TRBJ1-1 and V is TRBV5-4; D gene uncertain. The CDR3 runs to 14 residues. Per the germline V gene, CDR1 is SGHNT and CDR2 is YYREEE (reference sequence). Trimming pared 4 bases from V and 3 bases from J, leaving 13 bases between.

V is TRBV12-3 or TRBV12-4 and J is TRBJ1-1; D gene unclear. V gave up 0 bases and J gave up 5 bases, with 7 bases separating them. The CDR3 has 13 amino acids. The CDR3 spells CASSLAGYTEAFF. CDR3 DNA: TGTGCCAGCAGTTTAGCGGGGTATACTGAAGCTTTCTTT.

The J gene is TRBJ1-4, the V gene TRBV6-5, with 11 positions matching TRBD1. Germline V lookup: CDR1 MNHEY, CDR2 SVGAGI. V was clipped by 0 bases and J by 7 bases; unmatched bases: 4. This CDR3 has 16 amino acids. CDR3 residues: CASSYSGTGGIEKLFF. CDR3 DNA: TGTGCCAGCAGTTACTCCGGGACAGGGGGTATTGAAAAACTGTTTTTT.

The chain recombines TRBV6-2 or TRBV6-3 with TRBJ1-5; D is perhaps TRBD1 (6 bases). Per germline, CDR1 MNHEY and CDR2 SVGEGT. The CDR3 has 15 residues. Trimming shortened V by 5 bases and J by 3 bases, and 14 bases separated the two germline ends. The CDR3 loop is CASSVTGQLNQPQHF. CDR3 bases: TGTGCCAGCAGTGTCACGGGACAACTCAATCAGCCCCAGCATTTT.

The V call is TRBV9, the J call TRBJ2-4, with 7 bases identical to TRBD1. V was pared by 3 bases and J by 8 bases, with 11 bases of the junction left unmatched. This CDR3 has 15 amino acids. The germline gives CDR1 SGDLS, CDR2 YYNGEE. CDR3 loop: CASSEGMGQWDIQYF. CDR3 sequence (DNA): TGTGCCAGCAGCGAGGGGATGGGACAGTGGGACATTCAGTACTTC. The full variable domain, its missing parts supplied by reference TRBV9 and TRBJ2-4, is DSGVTQTPKHLITATGQRVTLRCSPRSGDLSVYWYQQSLDQGLQFLIQYYNGEERAKGNILERFSAQQFPDLHSELNLSSLELGDSALYFCASSEGMGQWDIQYFGAGTRLSVL.

This chain links TRBV28 with TRBJ2-3; 12 nucleotides align to TRBD2. V lost 5 bases, J lost 0 bases, and 9 bases stayed unmatched. Germline CDR1 is MDHEN and CDR2 is SYDVKM. The CDR3 runs to 18 residues. Here the CDR3 reads CASSPSSGGAGSTDTQYF. For the CDR3, the DNA is TGTGCCAGCAGTCCCTCTAGCGGGGGGGCCGGTAGCACAGATACGCAGTATTTT.

The chain uses TRBV11-2 and TRBJ2-7, with TRBD2 as a possible D gene (6 bases). Germline V gene data show CDR1 as SGHAT and CDR2 as FQNNGV. V was cut by 5 bases and J by 0 bases, with 14 bases left in between. The CDR3 totals 15 residues. The CDR3 DNA reads TGTGCCAGCAGCCCCAGGGACTGGAGCTCCTACGAGCAGTACTTC. It encodes CASSPRDWSSYEQYF. The full variable domain, in which reference TRBV11-2 and TRBJ2-7 provide the parts outside the CDR3, is EAGVAQSPRYKIIEKRQSVAFWCNPISGHATLYWYQQILGQGPKLLIQFQNNGVVDDSQLPKDRFSAERLKGVDSTLKIQPAKLEDSAVYLCASSPRDWSSYEQYFGPGTRLTVT.

The chain recombines TRBV11-3 with TRBJ2-5; D is possibly TRBD2 (6 bases). The CDR3 is 16 residues long. V lost 0 bases, J lost 1 base, and 12 bases lay in between. Germline V gene data show CDR1 as SGHNT and CDR2 as YENEEA. The CDR3 loop reads CASSLDRGTLQETQYF. CDR3 DNA: TGTGCCAGCAGCTTAGATCGAGGGACTCTCCAAGAGACCCAGTACTTC.

To note about this clone: This sample includes further DNA sequences coding for the same CDR3. The J gene is TRBJ1-1, the V gene TRBV7-2; D remains ambiguous. Germline CDR1 SGHTA, CDR2 FQGNSA. Trimming removed 3 bases from V and 1 base from J, with 6 bases in between. The CDR3 is 13 residues long. The DNA of the CDR3 is TGTGCCAGCAGCTTTCAGCGGAACACTGAAGCTTTCTTT. This translates into CASSFQRNTEAFF. Supplemented by reference TRBV7-2 and TRBJ1-1, the full variable domain reads GAGVSQSPSNKVTEKGKDVELRCDPISGHTALYWYRQSLGQGLEFLIYFQGNSAPDKSGLPSDRFSAERTGGSVSTLTIQRTQQEDSAVYLCASSFQRNTEAFFGQGTRLTVV.

The CDR3 DNA is TGTGCCAGCAGTCCACTAGCGGGAGTTTGGAATGAGCAGTTCTTC. It encodes CASSPLAGVWNEQFF. V and J are TRBV3-1 (or the pseudogene TRBV3-2) and TRBJ2-1, with TRBD2 matching over 11 bases. The CDR3 is 15 amino acids. Germline trimming cut 6 bases from V and 7 bases from J; bases unmatched to any gene: 8. The V gene's germline CDR1 is LGHDT and CDR2 YNNKEL (reference sequence).

This CDR3 is CASSPPFGGSDEAFF. CDR3 bases: TGTGCCAGCAGCCCACCATTTGGGGGTTCGGATGAAGCTTTCTTT. The V call is TRBV7-9, the J call TRBJ1-1; D perhaps matches TRBD1 (5 bases). Germline CDR1 and CDR2: SEHNR and FQNEAQ (reference sequence). The V gene lost 5 bases and the J gene lost 7 bases, with 20 bases spanning the gap. There are 15 residues in the CDR3.

The V call is TRBV3-1 (or the pseudogene TRBV3-2), the J call TRBJ2-1, with D tentatively TRBD2 (7 bases). V lost 2 bases, J lost 12 bases, and 26 bases lay in between. CDR1 is LGHDT and CDR2 is YNNKEL in the germline V gene (reference sequence). The CDR3 loop spans 17 amino acids. CDR3 amino acids: CASSQSGTPRAGRGQFF. The CDR3 region has the DNA TGTGCCAGCAGCCAAAGCGGGACACCTCGGGCCGGCCGGGGGCAGTTCTTC.

As regards this clone: The sample carries other DNA sequences with the same CDR3. The rearrangement uses TRBV28 and TRBJ2-5; 10 bases line up with TRBD2. V shed 3 bases and J 5 bases; nucleotides not matched to a gene: 6. CDR3 length: 15 amino acids. Germline V gives CDR1 MDHEN, CDR2 SYDVKM. Here the CDR3 reads CASSFRLAGAETQYF. CDR3 sequence (DNA): TGTGCCAGCAGTTTCCGGCTAGCGGGGGCGGAGACCCAGTACTTC.

V gene TRBV7-8 combines with J gene TRBJ1-5, with D perhaps TRBD1 (5 bases). V lost 0 bases and J lost 2, with 8 bases in between. CDR3 length equals 15 residues. Germline CDR1 SGHVS, CDR2 FQNEAQ. The CDR3 DNA reads TGTGCCAGCAGCTTAGCAGGGGCCGGCAATCAGCCCCAGCATTTT. It encodes CASSLAGAGNQPQHF.

This sequence joins TRBV5-1 and TRBJ1-1; 8 bases are a match to TRBD1. This CDR3 is 14 amino acids long. V lost 4 bases, J lost 1 base, and 3 bases stayed unmatched. CDR1 and CDR2 from the germline V gene are SGHRS and YFSETQ. For the CDR3, the DNA is TGCGCCAGCAGCCGGGGGACAGGGAACACTGAAGCTTTCTTT. This sequence encodes CASSRGTGNTEAFF.

V and J are TRBV5-4 and TRBJ1-1; D is undetermined. V lost 2 bases and J lost 10, with 12 bases in between. Germline CDR1 SGHNT, CDR2 YYREEE (reference sequence). CDR3 length: 12 amino acids. The DNA of the CDR3 is TGTGCCAGCAGCTTTAATAGGGTTGGAGCTTTCTTT. Its protein product is CASSFNRVGAFF.

V and J are TRBV9 and TRBJ2-5, with no clear D. The germline V gene has CDR1 SGDLS and CDR2 YYNGEE. Trimming took off 0 bases at V and 3 bases at J, with 6 bases between the two ends. The CDR3 consists of 13 residues. The CDR3 DNA sequence: TGTGCCAGCAGCGTAGGACCGAAAGAGACCCAGTACTTC. Amino acids: CASSVGPKETQYF.

The rearrangement uses TRBV7-2 and TRBJ2-7, with D uncertain. Germline CDR1 SGHTA, CDR2 FQGNSA. This CDR3 region has 13 residues. Trimming pared 2 bases from V and 3 bases from J, leaving 8 bases between. CDR3 bases: TGTGCCAGCAGCTTATTCTATGGCTACGAGCAGTACTTC. It specifies CASSLFYGYEQYF.

The chain carries TRBV13 and TRBJ1-5; D not certain. The V end was cut by 0 bases, the J end by 8 bases, with 8 bases between. CDR3 length: 13 amino acids. Germline assignment: CDR1 PRHDT and CDR2 FYEKMQ (reference sequence). The CDR3 sequence is CASSLGREKPQHF. The CDR3 DNA reads as TGTGCCAGCAGCTTAGGACGGGAGAAGCCCCAGCATTTT.

This sequence joins TRBV7-2 and TRBJ2-1; tentative D call: TRBD2 (5 bases). The V end was cut by 1 base, the J end by 9 bases, with 7 bases between. The CDR3 has 12 residues. Germline values: CDR1 SGHTA, CDR2 FQGNSA. The CDR3 nucleotides read TGTGCCAGCAGCTTAGGACGGGGTGAGCAGTTCTTC. It is translated as CASSLGRGEQFF.

The chain carries TRBV19 and TRBJ1-6; 7 bases are shared with TRBD1. CDR3 size: 15 residues. CDR1 is LNHDA and CDR2 is SQIVND in the germline V gene (reference sequence). The V and J ends lost 5 bases and 9 bases, in that order; junction bases with no gene match: 10. The CDR3 sequence: CASSLARGLGSPLHF. For the CDR3, the DNA is TGTGCCAGTAGTCTCGCAAGGGGGCTGGGTTCACCCCTCCACTTT.

J is TRBJ1-5 and V is TRBV6-6, with D unclear. V lost 5 bases, J lost 7 bases, and 9 bases lay in between. In germline, CDR1 is MNHNY, CDR2 SVGAGI (reference sequence). This CDR3 region has 12 residues. CDR3 sequence reads: CASSKSDQPQHF. CDR3 nucleotide sequence: TGTGCCAGCAGTAAGAGTGACCAGCCCCAGCATTTT.

The chain has TRBV14 and TRBJ2-2; perhaps TRBD1 as D (6 bases). V was shortened by 1 base and J by 6 bases, with 15 bases between the two germline ends. Germline V lookup: CDR1 SGHDN, CDR2 FVKESK. The CDR3 totals 16 residues. In nucleotides, the CDR3 is TGTGCCAGCAGCCAAGCTTGGGGGCAGGGCCCCGGGGAGCTGTTTTTT. The encoded protein is CASSQAWGQGPGELFF.

The chain combines TRBV9 with TRBJ1-2, with D unresolved. Trimming stripped 3 bases from V and 5 bases from J, with 8 bases between. Germline V gene lookup returns CDR1 SGDLS and CDR2 YYNGEE. This CDR3 is 12 amino acids long. The CDR3 region is CASSGVLYGYTF. The CDR3 DNA reads TGTGCCAGCAGCGGTGTCCTTTATGGCTACACCTTC. The full variable domain, with the rest looked up from reference TRBV9 and TRBJ1-2, is DSGVTQTPKHLITATGQRVTLRCSPRSGDLSVYWYQQSLDQGLQFLIQYYNGEERAKGNILERFSAQQFPDLHSELNLSSLELGDSALYFCASSGVLYGYTFGSGTRLTVV.

This clone was observed a handful of times. The chain uses TRBV3-1 (or the pseudogene TRBV3-2) and TRBJ2-7; D is uncertain. The CDR3 consists of 13 residues. CDR1 and CDR2 (germline): LGHDT, YNNKEL (reference sequence). V was clipped by 1 base and J by 7 bases, with 11 bases between them. The CDR3 bases are TGTGCCAGCAGCCAAGGAGTTTTTGGGGAGCAGTACTTC. It specifies CASSQGVFGEQYF.

V gene TRBV6-2 or TRBV6-3 combines with J gene TRBJ2-7; no clear D. V lost 6 bases to trimming and J lost 3 bases, with 18 bases between them. CDR3 length equals 15 residues. CDR1 MNHEY and CDR2 SVGEGT come from the germline V gene. This CDR3 is CASSLRPFKGYEQYF. CDR3 DNA sequence: TGTGCCAGCAGCCTTAGACCCTTCAAAGGCTACGAGCAGTACTTC.

This clone is a singleton in its sample. The genes are TRBV24-1 and TRBJ2-5; D unresolved. V was cut by 6 bases and J by 5 bases, with 9 bases left in between. The CDR3 is 12 residues long. Germline CDR1 and CDR2: KGHDR and SFDVKD. The CDR3 here is CATSRSGETQYF. Here the CDR3 DNA reads TGTGCCACCAGTCGCAGTGGCGAGACCCAGTACTTC.